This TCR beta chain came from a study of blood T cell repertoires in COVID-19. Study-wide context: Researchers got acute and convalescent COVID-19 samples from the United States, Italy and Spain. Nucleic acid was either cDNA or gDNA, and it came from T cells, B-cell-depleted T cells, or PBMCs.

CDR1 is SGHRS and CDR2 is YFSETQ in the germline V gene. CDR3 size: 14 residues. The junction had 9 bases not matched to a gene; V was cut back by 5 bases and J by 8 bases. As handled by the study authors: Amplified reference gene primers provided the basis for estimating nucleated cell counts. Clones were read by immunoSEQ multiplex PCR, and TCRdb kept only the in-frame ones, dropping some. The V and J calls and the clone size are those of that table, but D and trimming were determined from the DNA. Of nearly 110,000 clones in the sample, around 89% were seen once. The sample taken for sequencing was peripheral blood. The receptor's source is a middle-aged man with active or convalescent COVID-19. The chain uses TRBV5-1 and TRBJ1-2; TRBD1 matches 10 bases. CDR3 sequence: CASSDGTGVWGYTF. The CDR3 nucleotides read TGCGCCAGCAGTGATGGGACAGGGGTATGGGGCTACACCTTC.